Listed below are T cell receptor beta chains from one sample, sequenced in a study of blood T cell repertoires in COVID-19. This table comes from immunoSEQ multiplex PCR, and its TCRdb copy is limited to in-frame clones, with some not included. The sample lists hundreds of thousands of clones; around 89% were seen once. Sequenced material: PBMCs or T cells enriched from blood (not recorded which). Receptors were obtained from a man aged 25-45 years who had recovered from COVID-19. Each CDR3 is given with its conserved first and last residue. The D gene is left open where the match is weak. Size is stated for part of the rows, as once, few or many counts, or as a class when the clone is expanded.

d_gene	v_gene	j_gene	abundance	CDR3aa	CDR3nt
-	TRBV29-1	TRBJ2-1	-	CSVDRGSFYNEQFF	TGCAGCGTTGATAGGGGTTCTTTCTACAATGAGCAGTTCTTC
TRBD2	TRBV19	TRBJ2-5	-	CASSSSGSGRETQYF	TGTGCCAGTAGTTCCAGCGGGAGCGGGCGGGAGACCCAGTACTTC
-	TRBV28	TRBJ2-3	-	CASSKTSKTSTDTQYF	TGTGCCAGCAGTAAAACTAGCAAAACTAGCACAGATACGCAGTATTTT
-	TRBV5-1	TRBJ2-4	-	CASSSDIVENIQYF	TGCGCCAGCAGCTCCGACATTGTCGAAAACATTCAGTACTTC
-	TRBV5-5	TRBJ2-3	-	CASSLSEGSDTQYF	TGTGCCAGCAGCTTGAGTGAGGGCTCAGATACGCAGTATTTT
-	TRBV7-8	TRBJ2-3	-	CASSPFPGSDTQYF	TGTGCCAGCAGCCCCTTTCCGGGGTCAGATACGCAGTATTTT
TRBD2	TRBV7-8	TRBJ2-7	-	CAKVAGGPDEQYF	TGTGCCAAGGTAGCGGGAGGGCCGGATGAGCAGTACTTC
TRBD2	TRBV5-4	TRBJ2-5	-	CASSLLAGQQETQYF	TGTGCCAGCAGCTTGCTAGCGGGACAGCAAGAGACCCAGTACTTC
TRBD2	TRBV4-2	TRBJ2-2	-	CASSQERLATGELFF	TGTGCCAGCAGCCAAGAGAGACTAGCTACCGGGGAGCTGTTTTTT
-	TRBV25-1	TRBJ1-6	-	CASSALRVNSPLHF	TGTGCCAGCAGTGCACTGCGTGTCAATTCACCCCTCCACTTT
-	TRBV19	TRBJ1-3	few	CATARGSSGNTIYF	TGTGCCACTGCCCGAGGGAGCTCTGGAAACACCATATATTTT
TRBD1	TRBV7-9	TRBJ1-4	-	CASSLTGVPTNEKLFF	TGTGCCAGCAGCCTTACAGGGGTTCCGACTAATGAAAAACTGTTTTTT
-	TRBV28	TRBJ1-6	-	CASSLSHNLPLHF	TGTGCCAGCAGTTTATCCCACAATTTGCCCCTCCACTTT
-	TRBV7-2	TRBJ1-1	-	CASSLSNTEAFF	TGTGCCAGCAGCTTAAGCAACACTGAAGCTTTCTTT
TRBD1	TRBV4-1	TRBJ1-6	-	CASSPRDRGDSPLHF	TGCGCCAGCAGCCCAAGGGACAGAGGGGATTCACCCCTCCACTTT
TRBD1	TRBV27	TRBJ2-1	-	CASSLGTGLYNEQFF	TGTGCCAGCAGTTTAGGGACAGGATTATACAATGAGCAGTTCTTC
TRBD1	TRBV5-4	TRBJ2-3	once	CASSNRQGVRDTQYF	TGTGCCAGCAGCAACCGACAGGGGGTTAGAGATACGCAGTATTTT
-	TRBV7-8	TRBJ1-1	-	CASSLENRALNTEAFF	TGTGCCAGCAGCTTAGAGAACAGGGCGCTGAACACTGAAGCTTTCTTT
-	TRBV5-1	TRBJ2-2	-	CASSDTGKPGELFF	TGCGCCAGCAGCGACACAGGGAAACCCGGGGAGCTGTTTTTT
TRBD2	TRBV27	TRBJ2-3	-	CASSWGLAGGDTQYF	TGTGCCAGCAGTTGGGGACTAGCGGGAGGAGATACGCAGTATTTT
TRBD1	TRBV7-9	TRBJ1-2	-	CASSLTGGYGYTF	TGTGCCAGCAGCCTTACAGGGGGCTATGGCTACACCTTC
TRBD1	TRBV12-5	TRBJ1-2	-	CASGYLDRETGYTF	TGTGCTAGTGGTTACCTGGACAGGGAAACTGGCTACACCTTC
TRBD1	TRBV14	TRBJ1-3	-	CASSPQGSSGNTIYF	TGTGCCAGCAGTCCACAGGGGAGCTCTGGAAACACCATATATTTT
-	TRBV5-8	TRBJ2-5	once	CASSFARGQETQYF	TGTGCCAGCAGCTTCGCACGCGGCCAAGAGACCCAGTACTTC
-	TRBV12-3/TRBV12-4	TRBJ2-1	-	CASRPNRDEQFF	TGTGCCAGCAGACCGAACAGGGATGAGCAGTTCTTC
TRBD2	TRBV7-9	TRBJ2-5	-	CASSLASGNLETQYF	TGTGCCAGCAGCTTAGCTAGCGGGAACTTGGAGACCCAGTACTTC
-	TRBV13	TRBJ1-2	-	CASSYGRGNGYTF	TGTGCCAGCAGCTACGGACGGGGGAATGGCTACACCTTC
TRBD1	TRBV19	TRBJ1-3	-	CASSIRDRGPVNTIYF	TGTGCCAGTAGTATTCGGGACAGGGGACCAGTCAACACCATATATTTT
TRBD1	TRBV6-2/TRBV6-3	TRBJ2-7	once	CASSPYRTGNSYEQYF	TGTGCCAGCAGCCCTTACCGGACAGGGAACTCCTACGAGCAGTACTTC
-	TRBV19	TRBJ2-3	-	CASRSVGDFSTDTQYF	TGTGCCAGTAGATCTGTTGGGGACTTCAGCACAGATACGCAGTATTTT
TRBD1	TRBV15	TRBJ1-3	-	CATSREGQGPGNTIYF	TGTGCCACCAGCAGAGAGGGACAGGGGCCTGGAAACACCATATATTTT
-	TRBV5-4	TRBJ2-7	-	CASSLEGGGPHEQYF	TGTGCCAGCAGCTTGGAGGGAGGGGGGCCCCACGAGCAGTACTTC
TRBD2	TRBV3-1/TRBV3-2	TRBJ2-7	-	CASSRGLAGSYEQYF	TGTGCCAGCAGTCGAGGACTAGCGGGATCCTACGAGCAGTACTTC
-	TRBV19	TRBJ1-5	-	CASRFPQGGQPQHF	TGTGCCAGTAGATTCCCCCAGGGTGGGCAGCCCCAGCATTTT
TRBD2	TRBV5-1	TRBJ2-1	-	CASSRTSGYNEQFF	TGCGCCAGCAGCAGGACTAGCGGATACAATGAGCAGTTCTTC
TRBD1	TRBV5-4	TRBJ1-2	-	CASSLPGQGFYGYTF	TGTGCCAGCAGCCTCCCAGGACAGGGCTTCTATGGCTACACCTTC
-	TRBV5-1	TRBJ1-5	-	CASSRGESNQPQHF	TGCGCCAGCAGCAGAGGAGAGAGCAATCAGCCCCAGCATTTT
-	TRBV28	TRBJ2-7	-	CASSLWGPSSYEQYF	TGTGCCAGCAGTTTGTGGGGGCCCAGTTCCTACGAGCAGTACTTC
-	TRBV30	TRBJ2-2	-	CAWSIQGSTGELFF	TGTGCCTGGAGTATACAGGGCTCAACCGGGGAGCTGTTTTTT
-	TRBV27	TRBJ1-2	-	CASRTRDLANYGYTF	TGTGCCAGCAGAACCCGGGACTTAGCTAACTATGGCTACACCTTC
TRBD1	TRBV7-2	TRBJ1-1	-	CASSTRQGALTEAFF	TGTGCCAGCAGCACCAGACAGGGGGCGTTGACTGAAGCTTTCTTT
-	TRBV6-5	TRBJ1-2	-	CASSYSMRDGYTF	TGTGCCAGCAGTTACTCGATGAGGGATGGCTACACCTTC
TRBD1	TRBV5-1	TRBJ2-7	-	CASSAGTAYEQYF	TGCGCCAGCAGCGCCGGGACAGCGTACGAGCAGTACTTC
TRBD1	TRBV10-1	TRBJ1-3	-	CASSIIPGQRGNTIYF	TGCGCCAGCAGTATCATTCCGGGACAGAGAGGAAACACCATATATTTT
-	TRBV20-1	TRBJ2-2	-	CSAAYIGELFF	TGCAGTGCTGCCTATATCGGGGAGCTGTTTTTT
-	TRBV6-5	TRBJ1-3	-	CASSSSGTIYF	TGTGCCAGCAGCTCCTCCGGGACCATATATTTT
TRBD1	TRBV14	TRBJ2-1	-	CASSQGPDRAKRANEQFF	TGTGCCAGCAGCCAAGGCCCGGACAGGGCGAAAAGGGCGAATGAGCAGTTCTTC
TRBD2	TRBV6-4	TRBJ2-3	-	CASSAGLAGVRDTQYF	TGTGCCAGCAGTGCGGGACTAGCGGGAGTTAGAGATACGCAGTATTTT
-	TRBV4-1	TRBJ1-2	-	CASSQEGRTSVYGYTF	TGCGCCAGCAGCCAAGAGGGCAGGACATCGGTCTATGGCTACACCTTC